Listed below are T cell receptor beta chains from one sample, sequenced in a study of identical twins. Each CDR3 protein is one row after TCRdb ran MiXCR on the 5' RACE reads. The table records some 440,000 distinct CDR3 sequences, roughly 26% of them present only once. These data were also reused for a study on T cells expressing NK-cell markers.

The sequenced sample consisted of CD4+ T cells sorted from blood. The receptors were sampled from a woman between 18 and 29 years old in good health. Each CDR3 is given with its conserved first and last residue.

CDR3 protein | V gene
CASSFGLENLADTQYF | TRBV5-1
CASSWTGSQTQYF | TRBV12-3/TRBV12-4
CASRGGLAKNIQYF | TRBV4-2
CASSVGSETAPDTQYF | TRBV9
CASSLGFGELFF | TRBV7-9
CSAQRQETQYF | TRBV20-1
CSASLQGRTGELFF | TRBV20-1
CASSIGTSGYQETQYF | TRBV5-1
CALSPSGGDEQYF | TRBV10-3
CASRHLKGENTEAFF | TRBV6-2/TRBV6-3
CASSLGSTNYNEQFF | TRBV5-1
CASSPRVDVEQFF | TRBV7-8
CASRVNTGELFF | TRBV12-3/TRBV12-4
CSVASGGSTDTQYF | TRBV29-1
CASSLSVGKGDYNEQFF | TRBV5-5
CAISPGNTEAFF | TRBV10-3
CSVESWTDEQYF | TRBV29-1
CASLTGLSYNEQFF | TRBV18
CASSSPAGGGEQYF | TRBV6-5
CASSIIRENEQYF | TRBV7-8
CASSLAGDYNEQFF | TRBV5-1
CASSLGTGAYEQYF | TRBV5-1
CAISEGSRGEQYF | TRBV10-3
CSARVHPGTRNRFGKNIQYF | TRBV20-1
CARGPSVGAQYF | TRBV19
CSARAVEGPSSGYTF | TRBV20-1
CASSTGVVNQPQHF | TRBV5-1
CSAAGGLPTYNEQFF | TRBV20-1
CASSLVGSANEQFF | TRBV7-2
CASSARADTEAFF | TRBV7-7
CASSQGGAGSYEQYF | TRBV4-3
CASSQGLAAGERTGELFF | TRBV4-3
CAWSQEGKAYEQYF | TRBV30
CASSLGNLDEQYF | TRBV5-1
CASSRASGRALNEQYF | TRBV12-3/TRBV12-4
CASSPHLAAYEQYF | TRBV7-6
CASSGRGRFGAGEQYF | TRBV5-1
CAGRGGRQNIQYF | TRBV2
CAISEGARGQPQHF | TRBV10-3
CASSQGETNTEAFF | TRBV14
CASSLGAAQSEAFF | TRBV7-2
CASSVFPGDDGYTF | TRBV9